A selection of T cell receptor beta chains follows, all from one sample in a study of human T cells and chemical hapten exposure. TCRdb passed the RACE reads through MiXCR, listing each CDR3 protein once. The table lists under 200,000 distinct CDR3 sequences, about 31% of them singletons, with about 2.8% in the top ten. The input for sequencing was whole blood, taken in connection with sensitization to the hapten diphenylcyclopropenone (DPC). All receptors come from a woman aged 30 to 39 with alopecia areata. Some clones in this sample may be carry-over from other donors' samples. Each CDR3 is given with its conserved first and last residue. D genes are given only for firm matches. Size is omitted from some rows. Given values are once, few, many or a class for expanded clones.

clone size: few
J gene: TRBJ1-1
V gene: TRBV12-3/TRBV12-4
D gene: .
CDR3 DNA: TGTGCCAGCAGCCCAGGGGCGGTTGGTGAAGCTTTCTTT
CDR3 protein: CASSPGAVGEAFF

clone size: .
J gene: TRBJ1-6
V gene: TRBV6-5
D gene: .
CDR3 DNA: TGTGCCAGCAGCGACACGGGACGATCACCCCTCCACTTT
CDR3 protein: CASSDTGRSPLHF

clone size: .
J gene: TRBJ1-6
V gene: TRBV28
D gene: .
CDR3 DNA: TGTGCCAGCAACGACCACCGTTATAATTCACCCCTCCACTTT
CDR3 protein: CASNDHRYNSPLHF

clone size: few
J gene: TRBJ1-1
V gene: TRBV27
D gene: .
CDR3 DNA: TGTGCCAGCCAAGCTAACTTAGGGACGCAAGCTTTCTTT
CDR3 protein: CASQANLGTQAFF

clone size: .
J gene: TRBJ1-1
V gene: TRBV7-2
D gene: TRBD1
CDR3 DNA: TGTGCCAGCAGCGAAACAGGGGAAACTGAAGCTTTCTTT
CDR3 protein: CASSETGETEAFF

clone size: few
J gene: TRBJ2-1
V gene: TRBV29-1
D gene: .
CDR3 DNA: TGCAGCGTTGCGGGCGGAGGGTTGGCCAATGAGCAGTTCTTC
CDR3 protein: CSVAGGGLANEQFF

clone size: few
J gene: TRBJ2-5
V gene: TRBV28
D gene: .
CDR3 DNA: TGTGCCAGCAGCCAGGGTGACGGGGCAGAGACCCAGTACTTC
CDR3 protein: CASSQGDGAETQYF

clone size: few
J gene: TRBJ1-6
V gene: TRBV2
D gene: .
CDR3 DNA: TGTGCCAGCAGTGATGGGTATTCACCCCTCCACTTT
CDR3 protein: CASSDGYSPLHF

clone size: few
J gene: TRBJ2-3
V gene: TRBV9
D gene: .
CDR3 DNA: TGTGCCAGCAGCGTAGCACCCTTAGGGGAGGGCACAGATACGCAGTATTTT
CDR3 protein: CASSVAPLGEGTDTQYF

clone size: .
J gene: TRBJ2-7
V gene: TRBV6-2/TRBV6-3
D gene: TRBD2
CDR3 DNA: TGTGCCAGCAGTTACCGGGACTACTCCTACGAGCAGTACTTC
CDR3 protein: CASSYRDYSYEQYF

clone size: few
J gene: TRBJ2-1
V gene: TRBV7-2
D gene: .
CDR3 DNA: TGTGCCAGCAGCTTAGAAGGGACCCGATCAATTGAGCAGTTCTTC
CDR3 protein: CASSLEGTRSIEQFF

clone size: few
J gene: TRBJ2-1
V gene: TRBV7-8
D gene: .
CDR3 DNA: TGTGCCAGCAGCCCCAAATGGGTAGTGTATGAGCAGTTCTTC
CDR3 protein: CASSPKWVVYEQFF

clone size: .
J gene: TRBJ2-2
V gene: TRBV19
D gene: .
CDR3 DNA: TGTGCCAGTAGTAGGGGATCTCAGACCTTCAACACCGGGGAGCTGTTTTTT
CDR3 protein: CASSRGSQTFNTGELFF

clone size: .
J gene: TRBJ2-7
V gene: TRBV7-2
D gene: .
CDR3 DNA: TGTGCCAGCAGCCCCGTCGGGGACAACTACGAGCAGTACTTC
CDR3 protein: CASSPVGDNYEQYF

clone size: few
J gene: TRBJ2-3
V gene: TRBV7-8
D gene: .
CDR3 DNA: TGTGCCAGCAGCGCGATTGATACGCAGTATTTT
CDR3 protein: CASSAIDTQYF

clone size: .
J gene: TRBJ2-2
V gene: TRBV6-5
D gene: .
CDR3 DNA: TGTGCCAGCAGAATCTGGAAGGACACCGGGGAGCTGTTTTTT
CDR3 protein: CASRIWKDTGELFF

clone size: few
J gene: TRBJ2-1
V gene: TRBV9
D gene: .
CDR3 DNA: TGTGCCAGCAGCGTAGTGTCGGGGGTTGAGCAGTTCTTC
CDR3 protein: CASSVVSGVEQFF

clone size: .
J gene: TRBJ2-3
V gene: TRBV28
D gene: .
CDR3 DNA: TGTGCCAGCAGCCCCCCGGGAGCGACAGATACGCAGTATTTT
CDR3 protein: CASSPPGATDTQYF

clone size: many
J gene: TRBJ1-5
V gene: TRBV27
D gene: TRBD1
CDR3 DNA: TGTGCCAGCAGTTCCCTCGTACAGGGGGAGGGCAATCAGCCCCAGCATTTT
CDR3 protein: CASSSLVQGEGNQPQHF

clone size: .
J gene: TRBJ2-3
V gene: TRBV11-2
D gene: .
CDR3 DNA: TGTGCCAGCAGCTATACTAGCCCTAGCACAGATACGCAGTATTTT
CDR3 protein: CASSYTSPSTDTQYF

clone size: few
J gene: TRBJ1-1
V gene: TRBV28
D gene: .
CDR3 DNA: TGTGCCACCAAGTTTCCGCAACAGAACACTGAAGCTTTCTTT
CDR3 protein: CATKFPQQNTEAFF

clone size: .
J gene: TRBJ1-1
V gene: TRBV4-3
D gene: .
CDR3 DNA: TGCGCCAGCAGCCAAGATCCCCCAGGCTCGAACACTGAAGCTTTCTTT
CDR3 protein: CASSQDPPGSNTEAFF

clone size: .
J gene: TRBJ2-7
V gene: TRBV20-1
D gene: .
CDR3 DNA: TGCAGTGCTAGCCCAGGACGGTCCGGCTACGAGCAGTACTTC
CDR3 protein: CSASPGRSGYEQYF

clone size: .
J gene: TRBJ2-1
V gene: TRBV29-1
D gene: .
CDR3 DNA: TGCAGCGTTGGGAGGGGATTAGACACGAAACAGTTCTTC
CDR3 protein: CSVGRGLDTKQFF

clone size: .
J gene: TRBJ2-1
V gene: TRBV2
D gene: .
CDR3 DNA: TGTGCCAGCAGTGTACCTAGGCCGACCTACAATGAGCAGTTCTTC
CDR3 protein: CASSVPRPTYNEQFF

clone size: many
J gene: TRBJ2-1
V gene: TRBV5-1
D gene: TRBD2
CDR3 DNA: TGCGCCAGCAGCAAGCGGGGGGCAGAGAATGAGCAGTTCTTC
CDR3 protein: CASSKRGAENEQFF

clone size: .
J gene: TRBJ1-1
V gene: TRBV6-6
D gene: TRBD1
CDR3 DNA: TGTGCCAGCGGGACAGGGGACACTGAAGCTTTCTTT
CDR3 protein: CASGTGDTEAFF

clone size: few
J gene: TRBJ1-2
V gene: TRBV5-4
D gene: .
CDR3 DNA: TGTGCCAGCAGCTTACAAGGGGCGGATGGCTACACCTTC
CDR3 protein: CASSLQGADGYTF

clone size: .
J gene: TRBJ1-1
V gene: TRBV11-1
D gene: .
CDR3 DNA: TGTGCCAGCAGCTTAGAAGACGGAACTGAAGCTTTCTTT
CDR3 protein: CASSLEDGTEAFF

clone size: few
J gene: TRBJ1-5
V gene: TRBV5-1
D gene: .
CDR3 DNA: TGCGCCAGCAGCTTGGCCGTAGTTAGCAATCAGCCCCAGCATTTT
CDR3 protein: CASSLAVVSNQPQHF

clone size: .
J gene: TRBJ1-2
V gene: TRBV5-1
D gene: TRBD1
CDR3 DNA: TGCGCCAGCAGCGTGGACAGGGGGTCCTGGGGCTACACCTTC
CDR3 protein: CASSVDRGSWGYTF

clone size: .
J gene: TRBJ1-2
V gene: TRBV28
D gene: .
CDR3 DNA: TGTGCCAGCAGTCGAGGGGTTGCCAGGGGCGCATGGGGCTACACCTTC
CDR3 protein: CASSRGVARGAWGYTF

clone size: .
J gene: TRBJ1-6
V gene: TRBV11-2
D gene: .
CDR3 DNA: TGTGCCAGCAGCCGTCGTGAGAGACACAATTCACCCCTCCACTTT
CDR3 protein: CASSRRERHNSPLHF

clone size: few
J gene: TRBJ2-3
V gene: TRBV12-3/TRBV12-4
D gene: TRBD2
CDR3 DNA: TGTGCCAGCAGTCGATCAGCGGGGGGATTGACAGATACGCAGTATTTT
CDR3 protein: CASSRSAGGLTDTQYF

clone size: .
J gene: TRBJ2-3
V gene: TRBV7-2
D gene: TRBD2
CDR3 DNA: TGTGCCAGCAGCCCGAGGGGCCTAGCGGGTCGCCCAGGCACAGATACGCAGTATTTT
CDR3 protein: CASSPRGLAGRPGTDTQYF

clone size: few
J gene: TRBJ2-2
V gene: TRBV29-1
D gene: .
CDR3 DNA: TGCAGCGCGAAAGCAGGGATCGACACCGGGGAGCTGTTTTTT
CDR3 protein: CSAKAGIDTGELFF

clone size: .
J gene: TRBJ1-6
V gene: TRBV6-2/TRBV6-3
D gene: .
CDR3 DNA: TGTGCCAGCAGCTTCGCAGGGGCAGGTTCACCCCTCCACTTT
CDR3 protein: CASSFAGAGSPLHF

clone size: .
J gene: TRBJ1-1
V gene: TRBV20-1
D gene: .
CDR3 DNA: TGCAGTGCTATGGGGGGGACGTACACTGAAGCTTTCTTT
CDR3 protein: CSAMGGTYTEAFF

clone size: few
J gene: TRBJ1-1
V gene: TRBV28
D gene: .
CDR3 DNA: TGTGCCAGCAGTCTAGGAGACAGGCTGACACAAGCTTTCTTT
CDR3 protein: CASSLGDRLTQAFF

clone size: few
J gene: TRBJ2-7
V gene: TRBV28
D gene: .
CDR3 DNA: TGTGCCAGCAGTTCGCATCAGGACAATCGCGAGCAGTACTTC
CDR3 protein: CASSSHQDNREQYF

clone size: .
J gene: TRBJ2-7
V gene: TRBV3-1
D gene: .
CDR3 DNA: TGTGCCAGCAGCCAAGGGCAGGCGGATACTAGGCAGTACTTC
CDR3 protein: CASSQGQADTRQYF

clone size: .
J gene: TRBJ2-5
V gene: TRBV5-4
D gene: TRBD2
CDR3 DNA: TGTGCCAGCAGCTTTAAGGGACTAGCGGGGGTCGGTCGAGAGACCCAGTACTTC
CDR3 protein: CASSFKGLAGVGRETQYF

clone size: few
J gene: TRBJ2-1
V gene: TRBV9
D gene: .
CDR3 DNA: TGTGCCAGCAGCTCGAGTGTCTCCTACAATGAGCAGTTCTTC
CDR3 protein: CASSSSVSYNEQFF

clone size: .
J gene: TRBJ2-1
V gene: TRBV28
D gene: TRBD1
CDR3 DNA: TGTGCCAGCAGCGGGACAGGGTACTACAATGAGCAGTTCTTC
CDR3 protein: CASSGTGYYNEQFF

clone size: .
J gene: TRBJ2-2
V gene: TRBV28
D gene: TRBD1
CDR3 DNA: TGTGCCAGTCGACAGGGTGGGCGCACCGGGGAGCTGTTTTTT
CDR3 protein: CASRQGGRTGELFF

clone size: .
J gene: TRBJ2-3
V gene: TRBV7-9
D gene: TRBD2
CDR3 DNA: TGTGCCAGCAGCCCGTGGACTAGCGGGAGGAGGACAGATACGCAGTATTTT
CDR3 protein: CASSPWTSGRRTDTQYF

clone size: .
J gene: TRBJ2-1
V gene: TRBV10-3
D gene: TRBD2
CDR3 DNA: TGTGCCATCAGGCTAGCGGGGGGCCCTGGGAATGAGCAGTTCTTC
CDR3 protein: CAIRLAGGPGNEQFF

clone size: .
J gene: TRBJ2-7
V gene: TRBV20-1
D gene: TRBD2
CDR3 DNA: TGCAGTGGAACTAAAGGGACTACGTCCTACGAGCAGTACTTC
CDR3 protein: CSGTKGTTSYEQYF

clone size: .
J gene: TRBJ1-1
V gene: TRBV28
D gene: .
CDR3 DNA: TGTGCCAGCAGTTTGATCGGCTACACTGAAGCTTTCTTT
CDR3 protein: CASSLIGYTEAFF

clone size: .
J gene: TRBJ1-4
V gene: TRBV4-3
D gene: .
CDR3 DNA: TGCGCCAGCAGCCAAGTATGGGGAGGGAAACTGTTTTTT
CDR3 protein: CASSQVWGGKLFF

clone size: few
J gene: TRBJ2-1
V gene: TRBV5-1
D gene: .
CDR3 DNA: TGCGCCAGCAGCTTGGAGGGTATTGAGCAGTTCTTC
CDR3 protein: CASSLEGIEQFF

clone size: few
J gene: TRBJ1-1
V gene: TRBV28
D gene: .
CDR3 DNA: TGTGCCATCGGGGGAGGGGCGAACACTGAAGCTTTCTTT
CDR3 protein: CAIGGGANTEAFF

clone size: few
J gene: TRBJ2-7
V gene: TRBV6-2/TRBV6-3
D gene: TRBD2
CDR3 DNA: TGTGCCAGCCACTTCAGGGAACTAGCGTTCTACGAGCAGTACTTC
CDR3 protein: CASHFRELAFYEQYF

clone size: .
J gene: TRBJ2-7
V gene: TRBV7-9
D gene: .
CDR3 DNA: TGTGCCAGCAGCTTACTAAGGGCCGAGCAGTACTTC
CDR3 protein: CASSLLRAEQYF

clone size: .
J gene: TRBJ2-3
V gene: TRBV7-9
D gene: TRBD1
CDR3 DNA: TGTGCCAGCAGCCCGGTGACAGGGTTTGCAGATACGCAGTATTTT
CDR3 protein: CASSPVTGFADTQYF

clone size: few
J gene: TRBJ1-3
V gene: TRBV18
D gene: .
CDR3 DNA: TGTGCCAGCTCACCATATATGAGGACGGATAAAGGAAACACCATATATTTT
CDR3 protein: CASSPYMRTDKGNTIYF

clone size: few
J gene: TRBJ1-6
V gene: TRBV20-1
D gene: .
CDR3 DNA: TGCAGTGTCACAGGTGGAGTGACACCCCTCCACTTT
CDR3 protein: CSVTGGVTPLHF

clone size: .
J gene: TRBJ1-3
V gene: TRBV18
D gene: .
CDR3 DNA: TGTGCCAGCTCATCACGGGGAGTTGGCTCTGGAAACACCATATATTTT
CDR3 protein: CASSSRGVGSGNTIYF